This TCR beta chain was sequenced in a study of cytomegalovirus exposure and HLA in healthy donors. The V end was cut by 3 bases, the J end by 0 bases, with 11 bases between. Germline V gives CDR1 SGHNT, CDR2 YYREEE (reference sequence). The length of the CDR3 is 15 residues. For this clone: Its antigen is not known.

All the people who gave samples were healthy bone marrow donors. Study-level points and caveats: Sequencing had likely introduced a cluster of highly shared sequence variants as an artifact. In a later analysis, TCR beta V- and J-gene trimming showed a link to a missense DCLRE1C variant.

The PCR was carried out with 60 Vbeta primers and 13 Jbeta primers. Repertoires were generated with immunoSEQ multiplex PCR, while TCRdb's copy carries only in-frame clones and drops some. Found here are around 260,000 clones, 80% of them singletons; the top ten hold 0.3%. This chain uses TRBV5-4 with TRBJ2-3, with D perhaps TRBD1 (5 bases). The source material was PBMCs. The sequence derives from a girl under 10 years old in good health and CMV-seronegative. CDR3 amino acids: CASSWQGGSTDTQYF. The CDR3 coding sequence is TGTGCCAGCAGCTGGCAGGGTGGTAGCACAGATACGCAGTATTTT.